The rows below give T cell receptor beta chains drawn from one sample of a study of shared clonotypes between healthy human individuals. Libraries were prepared by immunoSEQ multiplex PCR; TCRdb keeps only in-frame clonotypes and omits some of them. The profile covers approximately 2.5 million clones, with 90% to 95% appearing a single time and 0.11% to 0.15% taken by the ten largest. The specimen sequenced was naive CD4+ T cells sorted from blood. The origin of the receptors is a young man in good health. CDR3s include the opening cysteine and the closing phenylalanine or tryptophan. The D gene is left open where the match is weak. The size field is filled for only some rows; it gives once, few, many or a size class.

j_call: TRBJ2-5; clone_size: NA; d_call: NA; v_call: TRBV10-3; cdr3_aa: CAISESSQGTQYF; cdr3_nt: TGTGCCATCAGTGAGTCGAGTCAGGGGACCCAGTACTTC
j_call: TRBJ2-3; clone_size: NA; d_call: TRBD2; v_call: TRBV7-9; cdr3_aa: CASSRTTSSVLSTDTQYF; cdr3_nt: TGTGCCAGCAGTCGAACGACTAGCAGCGTCCTTAGCACAGATACGCAGTATTTT
j_call: TRBJ1-1; clone_size: NA; d_call: NA; v_call: TRBV6-1; cdr3_aa: CASSVKGKAFF; cdr3_nt: TGTGCCAGCAGTGTAAAAGGGAAGGCTTTCTTT
j_call: TRBJ2-3; clone_size: NA; d_call: NA; v_call: TRBV7-9; cdr3_aa: CASSLDKRWQYF; cdr3_nt: TGTGCCAGCAGCTTAGATAAGCGGTGGCAGTATTTT
j_call: TRBJ2-1; clone_size: NA; d_call: NA; v_call: TRBV5-1; cdr3_aa: CASSLGPGDNEQFF; cdr3_nt: TGCGCCAGCAGCTTGGGACCTGGTGACAATGAGCAGTTCTTC
j_call: TRBJ2-5; clone_size: once; d_call: NA; v_call: TRBV5-1; cdr3_aa: CASSAGQKETQYF; cdr3_nt: TGCGCCAGCAGCGCGGGACAGAAAGAGACCCAGTACTTC
j_call: TRBJ1-1; clone_size: NA; d_call: TRBD1; v_call: TRBV7-9; cdr3_aa: CASSHRGPLTEAFF; cdr3_nt: TGTGCCAGCAGCCACAGGGGCCCCCTCACTGAAGCTTTCTTT
j_call: TRBJ2-7; clone_size: NA; d_call: NA; v_call: TRBV6-1; cdr3_aa: CASSLGFYEQYF; cdr3_nt: TGTGCCAGCAGCTTAGGATTCTACGAGCAGTACTTC
j_call: TRBJ2-7; clone_size: NA; d_call: TRBD1; v_call: TRBV30; cdr3_aa: CAWNNPRDRGIEQYF; cdr3_nt: TGTGCCTGGAACAACCCCCGGGACAGGGGCATCGAGCAGTACTTC
j_call: TRBJ1-2; clone_size: NA; d_call: TRBD1; v_call: TRBV19; cdr3_aa: CASRAGTGPSSF; cdr3_nt: TGTGCCAGTAGAGCCGGGACAGGGCCAAGTTCGTTC
j_call: TRBJ1-1; clone_size: once; d_call: NA; v_call: TRBV5-1; cdr3_aa: CASSRPKGTEAFF; cdr3_nt: TGCGCCAGCAGCCGACCTAAGGGAACTGAAGCTTTCTTT
j_call: TRBJ1-5; clone_size: once; d_call: NA; v_call: TRBV28; cdr3_aa: CASSPIGGGNQPQHF; cdr3_nt: TGTGCCAGCAGTCCCATCGGAGGGGGCAATCAGCCCCAGCATTTT
j_call: TRBJ2-1; clone_size: few; d_call: NA; v_call: TRBV12-1; cdr3_aa: CASSPPTSGRYNEQFF; cdr3_nt: TGTGCCAGCAGTCCTCCGACTAGCGGGCGCTACAATGAGCAGTTCTTC
j_call: TRBJ2-7; clone_size: NA; d_call: TRBD1; v_call: TRBV6-1; cdr3_aa: CASSGQGHYEQYF; cdr3_nt: TGTGCCAGCAGTGGACAGGGCCACTACGAGCAGTACTTC
j_call: TRBJ2-7; clone_size: NA; d_call: TRBD2; v_call: TRBV5-4; cdr3_aa: CASSATSGAYEQYF; cdr3_nt: TGTGCCAGCAGCGCGACTAGCGGGGCCTACGAGCAGTACTTC
j_call: TRBJ2-5; clone_size: NA; d_call: NA; v_call: TRBV7-2; cdr3_aa: CASSLGGTETQYF; cdr3_nt: TGTGCCAGCAGCTTAGGGGGGACGGAGACCCAGTACTTC